This record looks at one T cell receptor (beta chain) sequence and its context. The germline CDR1 and CDR2 sequences are DFQATT and SNEGSKA (reference sequence). The CDR3 extends over 13 amino acids. Trimming cost V 3 bases and J 5 bases; bases outside gene matches: 6. The sample is drawn from a study of blood T cell repertoires in COVID-19. Turning to the study itself: Acute-phase and convalescent COVID-19 samples originated in the United States, Italy and Spain. T cells, B-cell-depleted T cells, or PBMCs supplied cDNA or gDNA.

The authors' processing: Estimation of nucleated cell counts relied on the amplification of reference gene primers. This table comes from immunoSEQ multiplex PCR, and its TCRdb copy is limited to in-frame clones, with some not included. The V and J calls and clone size were taken over from that table, and D and trimming were inferred from the DNA. The sample records about 200,000 clones, roughly 84% being singletons. The J gene is TRBJ1-2, the V gene TRBV20-1; the match to TRBD1 covers 7 bases. Sequencing was performed on peripheral blood. The receptor comes from a woman over 75 with acute or convalescent COVID-19. The chain's CDR3 is CSASGDRIYGYTF. The CDR3 DNA reads TGCAGTGCTAGTGGGGACAGAATTTATGGCTACACCTTC.